Listed below are T cell receptor beta chains from one sample, sequenced in a study of blood T cell repertoires in COVID-19. TCRdb's copy holds only in-frame clones and misses some; the assay was immunoSEQ multiplex PCR. The profile shows 100,000 or so clones, around 81% of them singletons. The sample comprised peripheral blood. The origin of the receptors is a human donor in a cohort sampled during active COVID-19. CDR3s include the opening cysteine and the closing phenylalanine or tryptophan. The D gene is left open where the match is weak. Clone size, where shown, is once, few, many, or a class for clones that have expanded.

v_gene	d_gene	j_gene	abundance	CDR3nt	CDR3aa
TRBV19	.	TRBJ2-6	.	TGTGCCAGTAGTATGGATGGGGCCTACTTTGGGGCCAACGTCCTGACTTTC	CASSMDGAYFGANVLTF
TRBV14	.	TRBJ1-2	.	TGTGCCAGCAGCCAAGCCTACTATGGCTACACCTTC	CASSQAYYGYTF
TRBV19	.	TRBJ1-2	.	TGTGCCAGTAGTAACACAGCCACTAACTATGGCTACACCTTC	CASSNTATNYGYTF
TRBV6-5	.	TRBJ2-7	.	TGTGCCAGCAGCGGACTCGTTGGTTACGAGCAGTACTTC	CASSGLVGYEQYF
TRBV5-4	TRBD2	TRBJ2-5	.	TGTGCCAGCAGCTTGAGACTAGCGGGCCAAGAGACCCAGTACTTC	CASSLRLAGQETQYF
TRBV27	.	TRBJ2-6	.	TGTGCCAGCAGTTTCGGGGGTGCTGGGGCCAACGTCCTGACTTTC	CASSFGGAGANVLTF
TRBV12-3/TRBV12-4	.	TRBJ2-7	.	TGTGCCAGCAGTTTAGACAGCTACGAGCAGTACTTC	CASSLDSYEQYF
TRBV5-5	TRBD2	TRBJ2-7	few	TGTGCCAGCAGCCCAGGGACTAGCTCCTACGAGCAGTACTTC	CASSPGTSSYEQYF
TRBV11-3	.	TRBJ1-1	.	TGTGCCAGCAGCTTCAGGGGTCAGAACACTGAAGCTTTCTTT	CASSFRGQNTEAFF
TRBV7-9	TRBD1	TRBJ1-5	.	TGTGCCAGCAGTCCCGGGACAGGGGTGCTGAATCAGCCCCAGCATTTT	CASSPGTGVLNQPQHF
TRBV5-1	TRBD1	TRBJ1-1	.	TGCGCCAGCGGACAGGGACCCGCTGAAGCTTTCTTT	CASGQGPAEAFF
TRBV7-2	TRBD2	TRBJ2-3	.	TGTGCCAGCAGCTCTAGCGGGGGGACAGCAGATACGCAGTATTTT	CASSSSGGTADTQYF
TRBV12-3/TRBV12-4	.	TRBJ2-2	.	TGTGCCAGCAGCCCTAGCAGCGGGGAGCTGTTTTTT	CASSPSSGELFF
TRBV5-8	.	TRBJ2-2	.	TGTGCCAGCAGCTTGGGTGCGGGCACCGGGGAGCTGTTTTTT	CASSLGAGTGELFF
TRBV19	.	TRBJ1-2	few	TGTGCCAGTAGTATACCGCAGGCCTCTTATGGCTACACCTTC	CASSIPQASYGYTF
TRBV10-2	.	TRBJ2-2	few	TGCGCCAGCAGTGACCCCGGGGGGAACACCGGGGAGCTGTTTTTT	CASSDPGGNTGELFF
TRBV24-1	.	TRBJ2-6	.	TGTGCCACCAGTGACCCCGCCCCAGGTAGACAGGCTCACTCTGGGGCCAACGTCCTGACTTTC	CATSDPAPGRQAHSGANVLTF
TRBV11-2	.	TRBJ1-4	.	TGTGCCAGCAGCTTAGATTTTGTGGGGCGGACTAATGAAAAACTGTTTTTT	CASSLDFVGRTNEKLFF
TRBV4-3	.	TRBJ2-7	.	TGCGCCAGCAGCCAGTCCACAGGGTTTTACGAGCAGTACTTC	CASSQSTGFYEQYF
TRBV15	.	TRBJ2-1	.	TGTGCCACCAGCAGGAGTTCCTACAATGAGCAGTTCTTC	CATSRSSYNEQFF
TRBV7-9	.	TRBJ1-2	once	TGTGCCAGCAGCTTAGTTTACAGCCGCTATGGCTACACCTTC	CASSLVYSRYGYTF
TRBV18	.	TRBJ2-1	once	TGTGCCAGCCAAATTCAGGCTGAGCAGTTCTTC	CASQIQAEQFF
TRBV28	TRBD1	TRBJ2-3	.	TGTGCCAGCACTTTTGGTGTAGGGGGCAGGTCAGATACGCAGTATTTT	CASTFGVGGRSDTQYF
TRBV30	.	TRBJ2-7	.	TGTGCCTGGAGGTCGACAGGGACTTACGAGCAGTACTTC	CAWRSTGTYEQYF
TRBV27	TRBD1	TRBJ1-1	.	TGTGCCAGCAGTTTCTTAGGGGGCGGGAACACTGAAGCTTTCTTT	CASSFLGGGNTEAFF
TRBV19	.	TRBJ1-5	.	TGTGCCAGTAGTACCGACAGCTCGAAGCCCCAGCATTTT	CASSTDSSKPQHF
TRBV6-6	TRBD1	TRBJ1-1	.	TGTGCCAGCAGCCGAGACAACAGGGGCGGCACTGAAGCTTTCTTT	CASSRDNRGGTEAFF
TRBV3-1/TRBV3-2	TRBD1	TRBJ2-1	.	TGTGCCAGCAGCCCTGGGGGTGACAGGGGGGTCTACAATGAGCAGTTCTTC	CASSPGGDRGVYNEQFF
TRBV27	.	TRBJ1-5	.	TGTGCCAGCAGTTTGGGGGGTAGCAATCAGCCCCAGCATTTT	CASSLGGSNQPQHF
TRBV6-4	.	TRBJ1-2	.	TGTGCCAGCAGTGTGTCTCCCAGTGCTAACTATGGCTACACCTTC	CASSVSPSANYGYTF
TRBV24-1	.	TRBJ1-3	once	TGTGCCACCAAAGAGGGAGCTGGAAACACCATATATTTT	CATKEGAGNTIYF
TRBV6-2/TRBV6-3	TRBD1	TRBJ2-5	once	TGTGCCAGCAGTTACCCAGGGGGCGCGAGGGAGACCCAGTACTTC	CASSYPGGARETQYF
TRBV3-1/TRBV3-2	TRBD1	TRBJ2-7	.	TGTGCCAGCACCCCCCGACAGGGGGGATTCGATGAGCAGTACTTC	CASTPRQGGFDEQYF
TRBV7-9	.	TRBJ2-2	.	TGTGCCAGCAGCTTGTCGGCGGGGACCACCGGGGAGCTGTTTTTT	CASSLSAGTTGELFF
TRBV12-3/TRBV12-4	.	TRBJ1-1	.	TGTGCCAGCACGATCGTGTCGGGGGCTGAAGCTTTCTTT	CASTIVSGAEAFF
TRBV7-2	.	TRBJ1-1	.	TGTGCCAGCAGCCCATCTACGGGGTGGAGCACTGAAGCTTTCTTT	CASSPSTGWSTEAFF
TRBV18	TRBD1	TRBJ1-4	.	TGTGCCAGCTCACCCACGACAGGGTATTTGGAAAAACTGTTTTTT	CASSPTTGYLEKLFF
TRBV4-3	TRBD2	TRBJ2-7	.	TGCGCCAGCAGCCAAGCGAGAGGGGAGGGGTTCGAGCAGTACTTC	CASSQARGEGFEQYF